Listed here are 5 T cell receptor beta chains from one sample, sequenced in a study of T cells in Graves' hyperthyroidism and ophthalmopathy. Regions amplified from RNA transcripts were the TCR beta CDR3 regions. The HTBI primer set drove a first-round RT-PCR of the TCR CDR3. TCRdb passed the multiplex PCR reads through MiXCR, listing each CDR3 protein once. The data hold 460,000 or so distinct CDR3 sequences, with about an eighth observed a single time. The specimen sequenced was blood. Every receptor here comes from a woman under 30 with Graves' hyperthyroidism.

The table lists this clonotype with many counts. The rearrangement joins TRBV30 to TRBJ2-7, with TRBD2 matching over 8 bases. Trimming at V came to 5 bases and at J to 5 bases, leaving 11 bases not matched to a gene. The CDR3 sequence is 14 residues long. The germline gives CDR1 GTSNPN, CDR2 SVGIG (reference sequence). The CDR3 protein is CAWDPRTSYNEQYF. CDR3 DNA sequence: TGTGCCTGGGATCCCAGGACTAGCTACAACGAGCAGTACTTC.

A few counts support this clonotype. V usage is TRBV5-6 and J usage is TRBJ1-1, with a tentative D call TRBD1 (6 bases). Germline-derived CDR1 and CDR2 are SGHDT and YYEEEE. The CDR3 has 17 residues. The germline V and J ends were trimmed by 4 bases and 3 bases, with 22 bases remaining between them. The CDR3 sequence is CASSPHTGSLGDTEAFF. Written as DNA, the CDR3 is TGTGCCAGCAGCCCCCATACAGGGTCTCTCGGGGACACTGAAGCTTTCTTT.

This chain links TRBV9 with TRBJ2-7, with D perhaps matching TRBD2 (6 bases). The CDR3 is 14 residues long. CDR1 and CDR2 from the germline V gene are SGDLS and YYNGEE. Deletions cut 3 bases from V and 4 bases from J, with 14 bases between. The CDR3 DNA is TGTGCCAGCAGCGAGGGGACTCGCAATTACGAGCAGTACTTC. This translates into CASSEGTRNYEQYF.

This clonotype was detected only a few times. V usage is TRBV20-1 and J usage is TRBJ1-5, with D tentatively TRBD1 (5 bases). This CDR3 region has 14 residues. In germline, CDR1 is DFQATT, CDR2 SNEGSKA (reference sequence). V lost 3 bases and J 4 bases, leaving 13 bases between the germline ends. CDR3 coding DNA: TGCAGTGCTAGTGGCAGGGTGGGAAATCAGCCCCAGCATTTT. Translating it yields CSASGRVGNQPQHF.

This clonotype has at least ten counts. This chain links TRBV6-1 with TRBJ1-2; D gene ambiguous. Trimming cost V 3 bases and J 7 bases, with 18 bases left between them. Germline values: CDR1 MNHNS, CDR2 SASEGT. The CDR3 length is 15 residues. CDR3 sequence reads: CASSEPGSPGSGYTF. CDR3 sequence (DNA): TGTGCCAGCAGTGAGCCGGGCAGTCCGGGAAGTGGCTACACCTTC.